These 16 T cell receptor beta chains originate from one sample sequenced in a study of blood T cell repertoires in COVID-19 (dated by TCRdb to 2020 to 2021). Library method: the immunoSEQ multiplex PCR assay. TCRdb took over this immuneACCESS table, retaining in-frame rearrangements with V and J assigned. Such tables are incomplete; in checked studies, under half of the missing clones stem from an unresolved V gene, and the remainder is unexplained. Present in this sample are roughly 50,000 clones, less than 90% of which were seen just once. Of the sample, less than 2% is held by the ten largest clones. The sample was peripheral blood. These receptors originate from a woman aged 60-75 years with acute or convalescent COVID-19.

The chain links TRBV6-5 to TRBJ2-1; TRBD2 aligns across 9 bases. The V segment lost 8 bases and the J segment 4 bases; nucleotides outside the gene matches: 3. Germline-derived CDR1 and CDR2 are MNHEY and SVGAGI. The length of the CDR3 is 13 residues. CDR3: CASRLAEYNEQFF. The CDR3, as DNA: TGTGCCAGCCGACTAGCGGAATACAATGAGCAGTTCTTC.

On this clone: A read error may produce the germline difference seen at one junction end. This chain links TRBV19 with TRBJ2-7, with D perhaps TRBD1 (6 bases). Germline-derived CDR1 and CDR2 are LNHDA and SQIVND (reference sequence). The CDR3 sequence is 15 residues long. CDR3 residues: CASRIAPDSSYEQYF. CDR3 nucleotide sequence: TGTGCCAGTAGAATAGCCCCGGACAGCTCCTACGAGCAGTACTTC.

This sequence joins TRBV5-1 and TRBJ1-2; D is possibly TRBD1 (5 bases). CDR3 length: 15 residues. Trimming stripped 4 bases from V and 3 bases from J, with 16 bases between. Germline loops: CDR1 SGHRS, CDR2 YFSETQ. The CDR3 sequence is CASSGNRFRHYGYTF. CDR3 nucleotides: TGCGCCAGCAGCGGAAACAGGTTTCGTCACTATGGCTACACCTTC.

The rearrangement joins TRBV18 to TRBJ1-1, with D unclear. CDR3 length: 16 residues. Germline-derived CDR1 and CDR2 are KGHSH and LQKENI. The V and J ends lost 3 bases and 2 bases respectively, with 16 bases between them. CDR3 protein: CASSPPYAGGNTEAFF. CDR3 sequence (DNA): TGTGCCAGCTCACCGCCTTATGCGGGAGGCAACACTGAAGCTTTCTTT.

The CDR3, as DNA: TGTGCCAGCAGCTGGATGGGACAGTCCCAAGAGACCCAGTACTTC. Translation gives CASSWMGQSQETQYF. The gene calls are TRBV7-9 and TRBJ2-5, with 7 bases that match TRBD1. The ends lost 4 bases at V and 1 base at J; junction bases unmatched: 6. Germline V gene sequence: CDR1 SEHNR, CDR2 FQNEAQ (reference sequence). The CDR3 is 15 amino acids. The full variable domain, its missing parts supplied by reference TRBV7-9 and TRBJ2-5, is DTGVSQNPRHKITKRGQNVTFRCDPISEHNRLYWYRQTLGQGPEFLTYFQNEAQLEKSRLLSDRFSAERPKGSFSTLEIQRTEQGDSAMYLCASSWMGQSQETQYFGPGTRLLVL.

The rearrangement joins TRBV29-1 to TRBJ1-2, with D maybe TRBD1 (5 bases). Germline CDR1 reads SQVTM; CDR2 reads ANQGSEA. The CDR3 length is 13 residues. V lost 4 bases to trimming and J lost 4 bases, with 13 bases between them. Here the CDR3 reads CSVVSGSGYGYTF. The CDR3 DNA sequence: TGCAGCGTTGTATCAGGGTCTGGCTATGGCTACACCTTC.

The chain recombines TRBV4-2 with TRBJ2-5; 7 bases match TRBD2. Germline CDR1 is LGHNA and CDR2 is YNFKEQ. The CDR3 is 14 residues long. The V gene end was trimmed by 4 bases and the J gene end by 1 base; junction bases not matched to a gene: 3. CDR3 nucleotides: TGTGCCAGCAGCCGGGGAGGGCCCCAAGAGACCCAGTACTTC. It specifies CASSRGGPQETQYF.

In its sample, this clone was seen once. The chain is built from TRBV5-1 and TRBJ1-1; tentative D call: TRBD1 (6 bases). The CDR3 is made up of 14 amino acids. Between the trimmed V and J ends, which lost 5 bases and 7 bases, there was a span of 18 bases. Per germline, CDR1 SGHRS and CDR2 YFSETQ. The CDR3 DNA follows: TGCGCCAGCAGTATCCCTGGACAGAGCTATGAAGCTTTCTTT. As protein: CASSIPGQSYEAFF.

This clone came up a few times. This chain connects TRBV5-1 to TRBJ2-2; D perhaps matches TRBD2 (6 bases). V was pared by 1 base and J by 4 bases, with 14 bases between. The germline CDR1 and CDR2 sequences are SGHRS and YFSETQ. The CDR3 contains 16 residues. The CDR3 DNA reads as TGCGCCAGCAGCTTGACTGCCTTCGGGAGCACCGGGGAGCTGTTTTTT. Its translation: CASSLTAFGSTGELFF.

In DNA, the CDR3 is TGTGCCAGCAGCTTAAGGGCAGGGCAAGAGACCCAGTACTTC. Translated: CASSLRAGQETQYF. This chain connects TRBV7-9 to TRBJ2-5; D is perhaps TRBD1 (5 bases). The CDR3 is 14 amino acids. Per the germline V gene, CDR1 is SEHNR and CDR2 is FQNEAQ (reference sequence). V lost 2 bases and J lost 2, with 9 bases in between.

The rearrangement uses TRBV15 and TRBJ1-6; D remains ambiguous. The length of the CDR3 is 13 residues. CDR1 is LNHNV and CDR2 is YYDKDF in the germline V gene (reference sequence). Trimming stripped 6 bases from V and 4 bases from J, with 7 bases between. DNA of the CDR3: TGTGCCACCAGTCCACAGTATAATTCACCCCTCCACTTT. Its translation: CATSPQYNSPLHF.

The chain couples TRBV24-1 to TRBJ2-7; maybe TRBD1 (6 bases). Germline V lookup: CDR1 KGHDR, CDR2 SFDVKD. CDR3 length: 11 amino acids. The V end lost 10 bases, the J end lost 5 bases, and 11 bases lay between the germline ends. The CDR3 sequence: CATGTGNEQYF. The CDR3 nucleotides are TGTGCCACAGGTACAGGGAACGAGCAGTACTTC.

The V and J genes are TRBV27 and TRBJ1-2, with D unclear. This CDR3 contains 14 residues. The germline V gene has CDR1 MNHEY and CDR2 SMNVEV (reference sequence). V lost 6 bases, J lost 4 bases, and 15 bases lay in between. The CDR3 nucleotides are TGTGCCAGCAGCCCCGCCGGAGACTTCTATGGCTACACCTTC. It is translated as CASSPAGDFYGYTF.

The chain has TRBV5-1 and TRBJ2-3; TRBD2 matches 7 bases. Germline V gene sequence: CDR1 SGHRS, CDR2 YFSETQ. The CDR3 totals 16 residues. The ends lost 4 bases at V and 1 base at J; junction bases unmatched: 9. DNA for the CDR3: TGCGCCAGCAGCATCCCCGTCCTAGCGGGCACAGATACGCAGTATTTT. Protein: CASSIPVLAGTDTQYF.

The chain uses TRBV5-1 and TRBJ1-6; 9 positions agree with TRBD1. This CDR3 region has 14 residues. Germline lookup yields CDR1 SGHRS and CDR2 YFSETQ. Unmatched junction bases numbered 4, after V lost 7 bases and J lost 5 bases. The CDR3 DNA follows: TGCGCCAGCGCGAGGACAGGGGATAATTCACCCCTCCACTTT. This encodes CASARTGDNSPLHF.

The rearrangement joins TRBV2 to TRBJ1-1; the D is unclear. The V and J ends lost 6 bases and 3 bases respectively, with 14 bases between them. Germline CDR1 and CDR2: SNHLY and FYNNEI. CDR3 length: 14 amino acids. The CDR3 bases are TGTGCCAGCAGCTTACAGTTCGCCGACACTGAAGCTTTCTTT. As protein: CASSLQFADTEAFF. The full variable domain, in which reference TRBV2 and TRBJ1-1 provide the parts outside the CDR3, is EPEVTQTPSHQVTQMGQEVILRCVPISNHLYFYWYRQILGQKVEFLVSFYNNEISEKSEIFDDQFSVERPDGSNFTLKIRSTKLEDSAMYFCASSLQFADTEAFFGQGTRLTVV.